Each of the 9 T cell receptor beta chains below was sequenced from the same sample in a study of spatial heterogeneity in lung cancer. TCRdb passed the 5' RACE reads through MiXCR, listing each CDR3 protein once. Counted here are 3,000 or so distinct CDR3 sequences, roughly 8.5% occurring once; the ten biggest clones make up 35% to 45%. Time point noted: sample taken at primary tumor resection. Without sorting, whole RNA was sequenced from tumor, nontumor lung or frozen PBMC. Material: normal lung tissue next to the tumor, obtained at surgery. All receptors derive from a male donor with early-stage non-small cell lung cancer.

By sample fraction, this clonotype is medium-sized. This beta chain slipped into a library made for alpha chains as a stray read, so its size is not meaningful. This rearrangement joins TRBV20-1 to TRBJ2-1; 9 nucleotides match TRBD2. V shed 3 bases and J 12 bases; nucleotides not matched to a gene: 6. Per the germline V gene, CDR1 is DFQATT and CDR2 is SNEGSKA (reference sequence). This CDR3 spans 12 amino acids. The CDR3 DNA reads TGCAGTGCTAGGGGACTAGCTTCTGGGCAGTTCTTC. Protein sequence: CSARGLASGQFF.

This clonotype is labeled medium-sized. This beta chain appears as a stray read in a library generated for alpha chains; its size is not informative. The chain carries TRBV5-6 and TRBJ2-3, with TRBD1 matching 8 bases. Trimming at V came to 4 bases and at J to 2 bases, leaving 9 bases not matched to a gene. The CDR3 is made up of 16 amino acids. Per the germline V gene, CDR1 is SGHDT and CDR2 is YYEEEE. CDR3 amino acids: CASSPLDRVDTDTQYF. CDR3 sequence (DNA): TGTGCCAGCAGCCCTCTGGACAGGGTTGACACAGATACGCAGTATTTT. Variable domain in full (rest from reference TRBV5-6 and TRBJ2-3): DAGVTQSPTHLIKTRGQQVTLRCSPKSGHDTVSWYQQALGQGPQFIFQYYEEEERQRGNFPDRFSGHQFPNYSSELNVNALLLGDSALYLCASSPLDRVDTDTQYFGPGTRLTVL.

By frequency in the sample, this clonotype is medium-sized. This beta chain turned up in a library designed for alpha chains; as an off-target read, its abundance says little. The J gene is TRBJ1-5, the V gene TRBV7-8, with a possible D match to TRBD1 (5 bases). This CDR3 region has 17 residues. V was pared by 1 base and J by 1 base, with 14 bases between. Germline V gives CDR1 SGHVS, CDR2 FQNEAQ. The CDR3 region is CASSLVQRRGSNQPQHF. In nucleotides, the CDR3 is TGTGCCAGCAGCTTAGTTCAAAGGAGGGGAAGCAATCAGCCCCAGCATTTT.

This clonotype rates as medium-sized. This beta chain appears as a stray read in a library generated for alpha chains; its size is not informative. Here the CDR3 DNA reads TGTGCCAGCAGCCCGTGGGGGCGCGCGGATGGCGGGGAGCTGTTTTTT. Translation gives CASSPWGRADGGELFF. The chain is built from TRBV5-6 and TRBJ2-2; perhaps TRBD1 as D (6 bases). Germline V CDR1 and CDR2: SGHDT, YYEEEE. The CDR3 consists of 16 residues. V shed 4 bases and J shed 7 bases, with 20 bases lying between them.

By sample share, this clonotype is medium-sized (0.01 to 0.1%). Since the library was made to target alpha chains, this beta chain is a stray read and its abundance is not meaningful. The gene calls are TRBV7-2 and TRBJ1-6, with D possibly being TRBD1 (5 bases). This CDR3 comprises 15 residues. V lost 1 base and J lost 10, with 14 bases in between. CDR1 and CDR2 (germline): SGHTA, FQGNSA. CDR3 nucleotides: TGTGCCAGCAGCTTAGATCGAGGGGCTGTGTCACCCCTCCACTTT. This encodes CASSLDRGAVSPLHF.

At least ten counts were recorded for this clonotype. For a library built for alpha chains, this beta chain is a stray read; little rests on its size. The gene calls are TRBV11-2 and TRBJ1-1; D may be TRBD1 (6 bases). Per germline, CDR1 SGHAT and CDR2 FQNNGV. The CDR3 consists of 19 residues. Trimming took off 2 bases at V and 4 bases at J, with 26 bases between the two ends. The CDR3 bases are TGTGCCAGCAGCTTAACCCTTCCCGGGACATTTACGCGCGGCACTGAAGCTTTCTTT. It translates to CASSLTLPGTFTRGTEAFF.

This clonotype ranks as medium-sized (0.01 to 0.1%). The library was built for alpha chains, so this beta chain is an off-target read and its size means little. This chain links TRBV20-1 with TRBJ2-6; D not resolved. Germline V CDR1 and CDR2: DFQATT, SNEGSKA (reference sequence). Trimming took 5 bases from V and 0 from J, leaving 8 bases between them. The CDR3 covers 14 residues. DNA for the CDR3: TGCAGTGCTCGCCCGCTCTCTGGGGCCAACGTCCTGACTTTC. Its translation is CSARPLSGANVLTF.

By sample share, this clonotype is medium-sized. A library made for alpha chains picked up this beta chain off target, so its size means little. This chain links TRBV12-3 or TRBV12-4 with TRBJ2-7, with TRBD1 as a possible D gene (6 bases). This CDR3 has 14 residues. V gave up 3 bases and J gave up 5 bases, with 14 bases separating them. Written as DNA, the CDR3 is TGTGCCAGCAGTTTTTGGGGAAAGGGGGACGAGCAGTACTTC. This sequence encodes CASSFWGKGDEQYF.

By share, this clonotype counts as medium-sized (0.01 to 0.1%). Little can be read into the size of this beta chain, an off-target read in a library designed for alpha chains. This sequence joins TRBV28 and TRBJ2-1; TRBD2 aligns across 9 bases. Trimming cost V 5 bases and J 5 bases; bases outside gene matches: 10. CDR1 is MDHEN and CDR2 is SYDVKM in the germline V gene. CDR3 length: 16 residues. Here the CDR3 reads CASSPRAPSGNNEQFF. The DNA of the CDR3 is TGTGCCAGCAGTCCTAGGGCCCCTAGCGGGAACAATGAGCAGTTCTTC.